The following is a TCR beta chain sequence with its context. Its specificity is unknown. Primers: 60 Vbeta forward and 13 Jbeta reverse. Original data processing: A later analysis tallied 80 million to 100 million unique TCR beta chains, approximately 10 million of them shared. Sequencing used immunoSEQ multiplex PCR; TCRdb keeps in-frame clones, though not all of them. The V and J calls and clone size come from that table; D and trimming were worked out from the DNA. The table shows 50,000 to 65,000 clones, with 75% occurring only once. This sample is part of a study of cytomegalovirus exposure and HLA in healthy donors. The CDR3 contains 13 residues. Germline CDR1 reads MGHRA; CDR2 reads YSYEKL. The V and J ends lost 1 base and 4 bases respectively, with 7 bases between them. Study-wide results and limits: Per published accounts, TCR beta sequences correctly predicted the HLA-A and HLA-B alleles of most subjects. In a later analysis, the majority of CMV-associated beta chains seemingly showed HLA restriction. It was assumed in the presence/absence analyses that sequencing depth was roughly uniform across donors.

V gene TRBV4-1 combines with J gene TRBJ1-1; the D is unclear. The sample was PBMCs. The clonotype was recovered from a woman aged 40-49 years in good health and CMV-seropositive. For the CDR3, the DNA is TGCGCCAGCAGCCAAGGCGGGTTCACTGAAGCTTTCTTT. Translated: CASSQGGFTEAFF.